This TCR beta chain was identified during a study of blood T cell repertoires in COVID-19 (dated by TCRdb to 2018 to 2020). For the wider study: Samples from collaborators originated in the United States, Italy and Spain and spanned both the acute and convalescent phases of COVID-19. The prospective study material was composed of cDNA or gDNA derived from T cells, B-cell-depleted T cells, or PBMCs. The dataset comprised deeply sampled blood TCRbeta repertoires from subjects exposed to, actively infected with, or recovered from COVID-19. The repertoires were made available in a free public database intended to serve as a resource for research on the immune response to SARS-CoV-2. Samples came from the ongoing ImmuneRACE study (first 160 participants) plus 1,254 subjects from 6 global collaborators. The sample metadata nearly always contained a de-identified subject ID, COVID-19 status, age in years and sex. HLA class I and class II types, where available, came from metadata supplied by the sample provider rather than from assay-based typing.

The collaborating institutions used their own protocols to collect whole blood in K2EDTA tubes. Collaborator samples were shipped for TCRbeta analysis as frozen whole blood, isolated PBMCs, or DNA extracted from either sample type. The immunoSEQ Assay, a bias-controlled multiplex PCR, was used to amplify TCRbeta CDR3 regions from genomic DNA. The study's processing was this. The number of nucleated cells in each sample was estimated by amplification of reference gene primers within the assay. To quantify the absolute abundance of each unique TCRbeta CDR3 rearrangement, sequence reads were collapsed and filtered. For each sample, productive Simpson clonality was calculated as the square root of Simpson's diversity index over productive rearrangements. In its TCRdb copy, this immuneACCESS table keeps in-frame sequences only and misses some clones. Where compared with another copy, unresolved V genes explain less than half of these, and the others have no known cause. Clone size and the V and J calls come from that table; the DNA yielded D and trimming. This sample comprises about 84,000 clones, around 83% of them detected only once. Jointly, the top ten make up about 42% of the sample.

The CDR3 holds 12 amino acids from the cysteine to the phenylalanine. The read is trimmed to its CDR3 DNA, 36 bases read in frame from base 1. V was cut back by 5 bases and J by 4 bases, leaving a gap of 9 bases between them. Per the germline V gene, MDHEN is the CDR1 and SYDVKM is the CDR2. As to this clone: Its antigen remains unidentified. The record has no base qualities; no much larger clone is one base away.

Study-wide findings and limitations: Clinical and demographic metadata were provided uncurated, with the amount varying by source and participant.

The sequencing input was peripheral blood. The receptor was derived from an older man with active or convalescent COVID-19. This chain is built from TRBV28 and TRBJ2-7; the D gene remains uncertain. The CDR3 protein sequence reads: CASSDGLYEQYF. Read as DNA, the sequence is TGTGCCAGCAGTGACGGGTTGTACGAGCAGTACTTC.